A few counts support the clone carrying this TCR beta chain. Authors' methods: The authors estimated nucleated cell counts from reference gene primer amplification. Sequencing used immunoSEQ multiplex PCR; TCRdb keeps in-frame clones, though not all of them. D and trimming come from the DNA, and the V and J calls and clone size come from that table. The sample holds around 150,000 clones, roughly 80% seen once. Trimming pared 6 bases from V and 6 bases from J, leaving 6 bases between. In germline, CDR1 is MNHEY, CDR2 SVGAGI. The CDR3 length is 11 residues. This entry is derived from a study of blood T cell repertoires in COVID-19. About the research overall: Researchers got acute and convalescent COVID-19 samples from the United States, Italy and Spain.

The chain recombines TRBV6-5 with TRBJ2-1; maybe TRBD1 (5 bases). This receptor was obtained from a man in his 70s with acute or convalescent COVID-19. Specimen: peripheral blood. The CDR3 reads CASSDSNEQFF. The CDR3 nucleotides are TGTGCCAGCAGCGACAGCAATGAGCAGTTCTTC.